The T cell receptor beta chain described here comes from a study of shared clonotypes between healthy human individuals. Overall study context: Three plates were used per donor for CD4 naive, three for CD4 memory, two for CD8 naive and one for CD8 memory. Findings and caveats of the study: Incomplete sequencing of sorted subsets was indicated by rarefaction despite large depth. Generation probabilities of non-shared clonotypes were lower (relative to those shared by all four donors).

Only in-frame clones appear in the TCRdb table, and some are missing; sequencing was by immunoSEQ multiplex PCR. The table records about 610,000 clones, more than 95% of them present only once. About this clone itself: Its specificity is not known.

Within Nashville, Tennessee resided all donors, each a Caucasian adult. CDR1 is MGHDK, CDR2 SYGVNS, per germline. V lost 6 bases to trimming and J lost 0 bases, with 8 bases between them. The CDR3 length is 14 residues. The chain links TRBV25-1 to TRBJ1-4, with D perhaps TRBD1 (5 bases). The TCR comes from a woman aged 25 to 45 in good health. Sample: naive CD4+ T cells sorted from blood. Subset denoted: CD45RA+ positively selected. The CDR3 region is CASSRQSTNEKLFF. The CDR3 coding sequence is TGTGCCAGCAGCCGACAGTCAACTAATGAAAAACTGTTTTTT.